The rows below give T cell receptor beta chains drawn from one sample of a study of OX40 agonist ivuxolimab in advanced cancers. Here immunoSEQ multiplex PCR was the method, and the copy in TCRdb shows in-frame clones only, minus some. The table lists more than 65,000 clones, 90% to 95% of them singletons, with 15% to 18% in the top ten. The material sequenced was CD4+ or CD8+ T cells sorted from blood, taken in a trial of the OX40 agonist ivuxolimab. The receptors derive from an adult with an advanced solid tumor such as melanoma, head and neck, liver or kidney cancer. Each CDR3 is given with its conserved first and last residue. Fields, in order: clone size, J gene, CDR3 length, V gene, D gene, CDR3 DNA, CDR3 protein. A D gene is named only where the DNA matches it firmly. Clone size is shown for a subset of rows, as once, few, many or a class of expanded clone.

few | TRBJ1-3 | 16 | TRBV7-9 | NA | TGTGCCAGCAGCTCCACCTCGGGCGGCAGAGGAAACACCATATATTTT | CASSSTSGGRGNTIYF
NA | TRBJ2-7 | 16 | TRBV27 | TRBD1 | TGTGCCAGCAGTTACCTCCGTGGGACAGGGACCTACGAGCAGTACTTC | CASSYLRGTGTYEQYF
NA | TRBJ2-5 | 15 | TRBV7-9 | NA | TGTGCCAGCAGCTTAGTTTCTGGGTTCCAAGAGACCCAGTACTTC | CASSLVSGFQETQYF
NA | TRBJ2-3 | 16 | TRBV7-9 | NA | TGTGCCAGCATCATCATTGCCGGGGGGCCCCCAGATACGCAGTATTTT | CASIIIAGGPPDTQYF
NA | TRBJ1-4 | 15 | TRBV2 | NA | TGTGCCAGCAGTGTGGGGGGTGCAACTAATGAAAAACTGTTTTTT | CASSVGGATNEKLFF
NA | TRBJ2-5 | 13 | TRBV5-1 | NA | TGCGCCAGCAGCTTGGTACCCGCGGAGACCCAGTACTTC | CASSLVPAETQYF
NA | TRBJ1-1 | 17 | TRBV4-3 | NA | TGCGCCAGCAGCCAAGATATCCAGGGATGGGTTCGGACTGAAGCTTTCTTT | CASSQDIQGWVRTEAFF
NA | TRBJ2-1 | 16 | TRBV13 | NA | TGTGCCAGCAGCCCCCGGGACCTCTCTTTCTACAATGAGCAGTTCTTC | CASSPRDLSFYNEQFF
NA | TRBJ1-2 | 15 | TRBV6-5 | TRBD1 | TGTGCCAGCAGTTTCCACAAAGACAGGGGGCACGGCTACACCTTC | CASSFHKDRGHGYTF
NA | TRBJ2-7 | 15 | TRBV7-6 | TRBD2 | TGTGCCAGCAGCAGCCTAGCGGAACTTTCCTACGAGCAGTACTTC | CASSSLAELSYEQYF
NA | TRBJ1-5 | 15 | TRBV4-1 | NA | TGCGCCAGCAGCCAAGTGGGGCGGACCAATCAGCCCCAGCATTTT | CASSQVGRTNQPQHF
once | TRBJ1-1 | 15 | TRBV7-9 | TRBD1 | TGTGCCAGCACCCTGACAGGGGGGATGAACACTGAAGCTTTCTTT | CASTLTGGMNTEAFF
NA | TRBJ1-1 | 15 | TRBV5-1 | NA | TGCGCCAGCAGCCACGGGACCAGGGATGGGACTGAAGCTTTCTTT | CASSHGTRDGTEAFF
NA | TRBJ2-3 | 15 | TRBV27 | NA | TGTGCCAGCAGTACCGGGACTGTCAACACAGATACGCAGTATTTT | CASSTGTVNTDTQYF